These 16 T cell receptor beta chains were sequenced from one sample in a study of CD8 T cells in Susac syndrome. An amount of RNA that ranged from 0.5 to 1 ug was reverse transcribed with random hexamers. MiXCR, applied by TCRdb to the immunoSEQ multiplex PCR reads, yields one record per CDR3 protein. The table has roughly 100,000 distinct CDR3 sequences, roughly 94% seen once; the top ten hold about 0.28%. Sequenced sample: CD4+ T cells from PBMCs. Every receptor here comes from a human donor with Susac syndrome.

In regard to this clonotype: A read error is possible here, since a much larger clone lies one base away. The chain combines TRBV29-1 with TRBJ2-6, with 10 bases aligning to TRBD1. Per germline, CDR1 SQVTM and CDR2 ANQGSEA. The CDR3 spans 18 residues. CDR3 residues: CIVDSGTGALSGANVLTF. As DNA, the CDR3 is TGCATCGTTGATTCCGGGACAGGGGCCCTCTCTGGGGCCAACGTCCTGACTTTC.

V usage is TRBV3-1 and J usage is TRBJ1-1, with unresolved D. CDR3 length: 12 amino acids. Trimming removed 1 base at V and 5 bases at J, with 5 bases between. Germline V gives CDR1 LGHDT, CDR2 YNNKEL (reference sequence). The CDR3 spells CASSQVNTEAFF. The CDR3 DNA follows: TGTGCCAGCAGCCAAGTAAATACTGAAGCTTTCTTT.

The rearrangement links TRBV30 to TRBJ2-1; weak D call: TRBD2 (6 bases). V was shortened by 3 bases and J by 5 bases, with 14 bases between the two germline ends. This CDR3 has 14 residues. Germline V gene data show CDR1 as GTSNPN and CDR2 as SVGIG (reference sequence). The DNA for the CDR3 is TGTGCCTGGAGGCCGGGGGTTAGTCACAATGAGCAGTTCTTC. This codes for CAWRPGVSHNEQFF.

The rearrangement uses TRBV5-1 and TRBJ2-5; no definite D call. This CDR3 is built from 13 residues. CDR1 and CDR2 from the germline V gene are SGHRS and YFSETQ. V lost 3 bases to trimming and J lost 8 bases, with 14 bases between them. The CDR3 loop is CASSSTGQTTQYF. In nucleotides, the CDR3 is TGCGCCAGCAGCTCGACGGGCCAAACAACCCAGTACTTC.

The rearrangement links TRBV9 to TRBJ2-3; the match to TRBD2 covers 11 bases. The V gene end was trimmed by 4 bases and the J gene end by 7 bases; junction bases not matched to a gene: 5. The CDR3 runs 14 residues. Germline-derived CDR1 and CDR2 are SGDLS and YYNGEE. DNA for the CDR3: TGTGCCAGCAGCATTAGCGGGGGGGCAAATACGCAGTATTTT. This translates into CASSISGGANTQYF.

The J gene is TRBJ1-2, the V gene TRBV11-2, with D possibly matching TRBD1 (5 bases). From germline, CDR1 is SGHAT and CDR2 FQNNGV. Trimming pared 4 bases from V and 0 bases from J, leaving 15 bases between. The CDR3 runs to 16 residues. The CDR3 reads CASSSIRDGPNYGYTF. CDR3 DNA: TGTGCCAGCAGCTCAATCCGGGACGGACCTAACTATGGCTACACCTTC. Variable domain in full (rest from reference TRBV11-2 and TRBJ1-2): EAGVAQSPRYKIIEKRQSVAFWCNPISGHATLYWYQQILGQGPKLLIQFQNNGVVDDSQLPKDRFSAERLKGVDSTLKIQPAKLEDSAVYLCASSSIRDGPNYGYTFGSGTRLTVV.

This chain links TRBV3-1 with TRBJ1-4, with D uncertain. The length of the CDR3 is 14 residues. Germline loops: CDR1 LGHDT, CDR2 YNNKEL (reference sequence). Trimming pared 2 bases from V and 5 bases from J, leaving 9 bases between. The CDR3 nucleotides read TGTGCCAGCAGCCAAAGGACGGCAAATGAAAAACTGTTTTTT. Its translation: CASSQRTANEKLFF.

This clonotype appeared once. The chain has TRBV7-2 and TRBJ1-2; D unresolved. V lost 7 bases, J lost 8 bases, and 11 bases lay in between. The germline V gene has CDR1 SGHTA and CDR2 FQGNSA. The CDR3 sequence is 11 residues long. The CDR3: CASTLARGYTF. The DNA of the CDR3 is TGTGCCAGCACCCTCGCGCGGGGCTACACCTTC.

This clonotype was recorded a few times. This chain connects TRBV5-1 to TRBJ2-4, with 9 bases matching TRBD1. After removal of 3 bases from V and 6 bases from J, the junction contained 7 bases not matched to a gene. The CDR3 loop spans 15 amino acids. The germline gives CDR1 SGHRS, CDR2 YFSETQ. In nucleotides, the CDR3 is TGCGCCAGCAGCTCTGGGACAGGGCAAGCAAACATTCAGTACTTC. Its protein product is CASSSGTGQANIQYF.

This clonotype appeared once. V usage is TRBV15 and J usage is TRBJ2-2; a weak D match, TRBD1 (5 bases). Per the germline V gene, CDR1 is LNHNV and CDR2 is YYDKDF (reference sequence). The length of the CDR3 is 16 residues. Trimming pared 0 bases from V and 3 bases from J, leaving 11 bases between. The CDR3 DNA is TGTGCCACCAGCAGAGATCTAGGACAACACACCGGGGAGCTGTTTTTT. Translating it yields CATSRDLGQHTGELFF.

The chain joins TRBV12-3 or TRBV12-4 to TRBJ2-7; a weak D match, TRBD2 (6 bases). V was cut by 8 bases and J by 2 bases, with 16 bases left in between. CDR3 size: 14 residues. CDR3 sequence (DNA): TGTGCCAGCGGTCCGGGGGTCGGAGCCTACGAGCAGTACTTC. It translates to CASGPGVGAYEQYF.

This sequence joins TRBV28 and TRBJ1-1, with 8 bases aligning to TRBD1. V lost 5 bases and J lost 6; bases outside the gene matches: 8. Germline V gives CDR1 MDHEN, CDR2 SYDVKM. The CDR3 totals 14 residues. In DNA, the CDR3 is TGTGCCAGCAGTAACCTTCGACAGGGGTCTGAAGCTTTCTTT. It is translated as CASSNLRQGSEAFF. Full variable domain (rest looked up from reference TRBV28 and TRBJ1-1): DVKVTQSSRYLVKRTGEKVFLECVQDMDHENMFWYRQDPGLGLRLIYFSYDVKMKEKGDIPEGYSVSREKKERFSLILESASTNQTSMYLCASSNLRQGSEAFFGQGTRLTVV.

The chain joins TRBV10-2 to TRBJ2-2, with D perhaps TRBD2 (6 bases). The CDR3 is 17 amino acids. CDR1 and CDR2 from the germline V gene are WSHSY and SAAADI. The ends were cut back, 6 bases at V and 2 bases at J, with 19 bases in the middle. The CDR3 sequence: CASRDGLIAENTGELFF. In DNA form, the CDR3 reads TGCGCCAGCAGAGACGGCTTAATAGCGGAAAACACCGGGGAGCTGTTTTTT.

This chain links TRBV4-1 with TRBJ1-2; D is unclear. This CDR3 contains 14 residues. Germline V CDR1 and CDR2: MGHRA, YSYEKL. Trimming removed 0 bases at V and 4 bases at J, with 9 bases between. The CDR3 DNA is TGCGCCAGCAGCCAAGAAGGCAGTTTCTATGGCTACACCTTC. It encodes CASSQEGSFYGYTF.

The chain combines TRBV11-2 with TRBJ2-1; TRBD2 is a possible D gene (6 bases). Trimming took 7 bases from V and 5 from J, leaving 12 bases between them. Germline V gene sequence: CDR1 SGHAT, CDR2 FQNNGV. The CDR3 covers 13 residues. The CDR3 nucleotides are TGTGCCAGCAAGGTGTGGGGGGACAATGAGCAGTTCTTC. The encoded protein is CASKVWGDNEQFF.

The V and J genes are TRBV25-1 and TRBJ1-2, with D unresolved. Trimming stripped 8 bases from V and 8 bases from J, with 15 bases between. Germline V CDR1 and CDR2: MGHDK, SYGVNS. The CDR3 has 12 residues. CDR3 residues: CASAEGVRGYTF. Written as DNA, the CDR3 is TGTGCCAGCGCAGAGGGAGTACGGGGCTACACCTTC.